These 24 T cell receptor beta chains were all obtained from the same sample, sequenced in a study of siplizumab effects on memory and regulatory T cells. Libraries were prepared by immunoSEQ multiplex PCR; TCRdb keeps only in-frame clonotypes and omits some of them. The table has some 100,000 clones, about nine tenths seen once. The specimen sequenced was non-Treg CD4+ T cells sorted from blood. The receptors were sampled from a human donor in good health.

V gene TRBV7-3 combines with J gene TRBJ1-3, with 10 bases identical to TRBD1. The CDR3 covers 18 residues. Per germline, CDR1 SGHTA and CDR2 FQGTGA. Trimming cost V 8 bases and J 4 bases; bases outside gene matches: 17. The CDR3 bases are TGTGCCAGCGTACCGGGACAGGGGAATGAGTCGGGAGGAAACACCATATATTTT. Its translation: CASVPGQGNESGGNTIYF.

The J gene is TRBJ2-7, the V gene TRBV25-1; D gene uncertain. The CDR3 consists of 14 residues. Germline assignment: CDR1 MGHDK and CDR2 SYGVNS. V shed 5 bases and J shed 6 bases, with 17 bases lying between them. CDR3: CASSLAFPRVEQYF. Written as DNA, the CDR3 is TGTGCCAGCAGTTTAGCTTTCCCTAGGGTCGAGCAGTACTTC.

The DNA of the CDR3 is TGTGCTAGTGGTATTACCACAGGGGGCAAGCAGTACTTC. This encodes CASGITTGGKQYF. The chain couples TRBV12-5 to TRBJ2-7; 9 bases match TRBD1. V trimming: 5 bases; J trimming: 8 bases; junction bases outside the gene matches: 7. The germline gives CDR1 LGHNT, CDR2 FRNRAP. CDR3 length: 13 residues. The variable domain in full, with the rest retrieved from reference TRBV12-5 and TRBJ2-7, is DARVTQTPRHKVTEMGQEVTMRCQPILGHNTVFWYRQTMMQGLELLAYFRNRAPLDDSGMPKDRFSAEMPDATLATLKIQPSEPRDSAVYFCASGITTGGKQYFGPGTRLTVT.

V usage is TRBV2 and J usage is TRBJ2-4; 9 bases match TRBD1. The J segment lost 3 bases and the V segment lost 5 bases, leaving 20 bases of the junction unmatched. CDR1 is SNHLY and CDR2 is FYNNEI in the germline V gene. The CDR3 is 20 amino acids. The CDR3 here is CASSSAGGDREALGKNIQYF. CDR3 nucleotide sequence: TGTGCCAGCAGTTCAGCGGGTGGGGACAGGGAAGCCTTAGGCAAAAACATTCAGTACTTC.

The chain employs TRBV7-2 and TRBJ2-4, with TRBD1 matching over 8 bases. The V and J ends lost 5 bases and 6 bases, in that order; junction bases with no gene match: 6. Germline CDR1 is SGHTA and CDR2 is FQGNSA. The CDR3 length is 14 residues. The CDR3 coding sequence is TGTGCCAGCAGCCTGCGGACAGGGAGAAACATTCAGTACTTC. This sequence encodes CASSLRTGRNIQYF.

The gene calls are TRBV6-1 and TRBJ1-5; possible D gene TRBD1, 5 bases. CDR1 and CDR2 (germline): MNHNS, SASEGT. The CDR3 spans 15 residues. Trimming took off 6 bases at V and 6 bases at J, with 18 bases between the two ends. The CDR3 bases are TGTGCCAGCAGCCCTAGGGAGGGGCTGGGTCAGCCCCAGCATTTT. Translated, it gives CASSPREGLGQPQHF.

The rearrangement uses TRBV7-9 and TRBJ2-5; D is undetermined. V lost 5 bases, J lost 3 bases, and 7 bases lay in between. Germline lookup yields CDR1 SEHNR and CDR2 FQNEAQ (reference sequence). This CDR3 has 12 residues. The CDR3 DNA is TGTGCCAGCAGCCCCTCAAAAGAGACCCAGTACTTC. It encodes CASSPSKETQYF. Full variable domain (outside the CDR3, taken from reference TRBV7-9 and TRBJ2-5): DTGVSQNPRHKITKRGQNVTFRCDPISEHNRLYWYRQTLGQGPEFLTYFQNEAQLEKSRLLSDRFSAERPKGSFSTLEIQRTEQGDSAMYLCASSPSKETQYFGPGTRLLVL.

V is TRBV7-2 and J is TRBJ1-2, with TRBD1 matching 9 bases. V gave up 4 bases and J gave up 7 bases; unmatched junction bases: 10. This CDR3 has 15 residues. CDR1 and CDR2 (germline): SGHTA, FQGNSA. In DNA, the CDR3 is TGTGCCAGCAGCTCTAGGACAGGGGCCACTCGTGGCTACACCTTC. Its translation is CASSSRTGATRGYTF. Supplemented by reference TRBV7-2 and TRBJ1-2, the full variable domain reads GAGVSQSPSNKVTEKGKDVELRCDPISGHTALYWYRQSLGQGLEFLIYFQGNSAPDKSGLPSDRFSAERTGGSVSTLTIQRTQQEDSAVYLCASSSRTGATRGYTFGSGTRLTVV.

The gene calls are TRBV5-1 and TRBJ2-6; no clear D gene. CDR1 is SGHRS, CDR2 YFSETQ, per germline. Trimming left V 1 base short and J 0 bases short, with 5 bases between. The CDR3 spans 15 residues. In nucleotides, the CDR3 is TGCGCCAGCAGCTTGTCGGGCTCTGGGGCCAACGTCCTGACTTTC. It codes for CASSLSGSGANVLTF.

The chain carries TRBV4-2 and TRBJ2-3; 9 bases are shared with TRBD2. CDR1 is LGHNA and CDR2 is YNFKEQ in the germline V gene. The CDR3 totals 18 residues. V shed 2 bases, J shed 0 bases, and the junction held 9 bases outside the gene matches. The DNA of the CDR3 is TGTGCCAGCAGCCAAATCGGGACTAGCCAAGGGAGCACAGATACGCAGTATTTT. This codes for CASSQIGTSQGSTDTQYF.

This chain links TRBV29-1 with TRBJ2-1, with unresolved D. Germline CDR1 reads SQVTM; CDR2 reads ANQGSEA. V was trimmed by 2 bases and J by 6 bases, leaving 14 bases between them. This CDR3 is built from 14 residues. CDR3 coding DNA: TGCAGCGTTGAATTAGTCGATATTCGCAATGAGCAGTTCTTC. Translated, it gives CSVELVDIRNEQFF.

V is TRBV6-1 and J is TRBJ1-2; perhaps TRBD1 as D (6 bases). CDR1 and CDR2 (germline): MNHNS, SASEGT. The CDR3 contains 14 residues. The V gene lost 3 bases and the J gene lost 0 bases, with 8 bases spanning the gap. CDR3 in DNA: TGTGCCAGCAGTGAGGGACACGCTAACTATGGCTACACCTTC. Amino acid sequence: CASSEGHANYGYTF.

This clone has just one count. The V gene is TRBV7-2, the J gene TRBJ2-1; D is perhaps TRBD1 (6 bases). The CDR3 is made up of 14 amino acids. The germline V and J ends were trimmed by 5 bases and 2 bases, with 10 bases remaining between them. Germline CDR1 SGHTA, CDR2 FQGNSA. CDR3 amino acids: CASSTRTAYNEQFF. In DNA form, the CDR3 reads TGTGCCAGCAGCACGCGGACAGCCTACAATGAGCAGTTCTTC.

The rearrangement uses TRBV7-9 and TRBJ2-2; 7 nucleotides line up with TRBD2. The CDR3 sequence is 15 residues long. Germline V gives CDR1 SEHNR, CDR2 FQNEAQ (reference sequence). Germline trimming cut 11 bases from V and 1 base from J; bases unmatched to any gene: 10. CDR3 bases: TGTGCCCCTCGGCCAGCGGGAAGGAACACCGGGGAGCTGTTTTTT. Protein sequence: CAPRPAGRNTGELFF.

In this sample, this clone turned up once. V and J are TRBV5-6 and TRBJ2-7; TRBD1 matches at 8 bases. With 4 bases clipped from V and 0 bases from J, the junction kept 6 bases outside the gene matches. Germline lookup yields CDR1 SGHDT and CDR2 YYEEEE. CDR3 size: 15 residues. The DNA for the CDR3 is TGTGCCAGCAGCCAAGGGACAGGCAGCTCCTACGAGCAGTACTTC. Its translation is CASSQGTGSSYEQYF.

V and J are TRBV6-6 and TRBJ2-7, with 8 bases aligning to TRBD1. The V and J ends lost 6 bases and 7 bases, in that order; junction bases with no gene match: 2. This CDR3 is built from 11 residues. Germline-derived CDR1 and CDR2 are MNHNY and SVGAGI (reference sequence). The CDR3 DNA reads TGTGCCAGCAGCCGACAGGGGGAGCAGTACTTC. As protein: CASSRQGEQYF.

This clone was seen once. The V call is TRBV6-1, the J call TRBJ1-2, with D hard to call. The germline CDR1 and CDR2 sequences are MNHNS and SASEGT. The V gene lost 7 bases and the J gene lost 8 bases, with 23 bases spanning the gap. The CDR3 is 15 amino acids. CDR3 nucleotide sequence: TGTGCCAGCATTCTTGGGAGCGGTAGCCTTAACGGCTACACCTTC. Its translation: CASILGSGSLNGYTF.

This clone was counted once. Other nucleotide sequences in the sample specify the same CDR3. The V call is TRBV5-4, the J call TRBJ2-1; D uncertain. Trimming removed 0 bases at V and 4 bases at J, with 5 bases between. Germline V gene lookup returns CDR1 SGHNT and CDR2 YYREEE (reference sequence). The CDR3 loop spans 13 amino acids. This CDR3 reads CASSLVAYNEQFF. CDR3 nucleotides: TGTGCCAGCAGCTTGGTCGCTTACAATGAGCAGTTCTTC. Together with reference TRBV5-4 and TRBJ2-1, the CDR3 gives the full variable domain: ETGVTQSPTHLIKTRGQQVTLRCSSQSGHNTVSWYQQALGQGPQFIFQYYREEENGRGNFPPRFSGLQFPNYSSELNVNALELDDSALYLCASSLVAYNEQFFGPGTRLTVL.

In DNA, the CDR3 is TGTGCCAGTAGTACCTCCGGCTATGGCTACACCTTC. This encodes CASSTSGYGYTF. This rearrangement joins TRBV19 to TRBJ1-2; D is uncertain. The CDR3 spans 12 residues. From germline, CDR1 is LNHDA and CDR2 SQIVND (reference sequence). The V and J ends lost 4 bases and 4 bases respectively, with 7 bases between them.

This rearrangement joins TRBV14 to TRBJ2-7, with 8 positions matching TRBD1. Germline V gene lookup returns CDR1 SGHDN and CDR2 FVKESK. CDR3 length: 12 residues. After removal of 4 bases from V and 6 bases from J, the junction contained 2 bases not matched to a gene. This CDR3 reads CASSLTGVEQYF. The CDR3 coding sequence is TGTGCCAGCAGCCTGACAGGGGTCGAGCAGTACTTC.

The chain links TRBV11-3 to TRBJ2-7; no firm D call. This CDR3 spans 12 amino acids. Germline V gene sequence: CDR1 SGHNT, CDR2 YENEEA. Trimming removed 5 bases at V and 6 bases at J, with 11 bases between. In DNA form, the CDR3 reads TGTGCCAGCAGCATAAGTTTTGTCGAGCAGTACTTC. Translating gives CASSISFVEQYF.

The rearrangement joins TRBV7-8 to TRBJ1-1; weak D call: TRBD1 (6 bases). The CDR3 covers 14 residues. Trimming stripped 9 bases from V and 7 bases from J, with 21 bases between. The germline gives CDR1 SGHVS, CDR2 FQNEAQ. CDR3 sequence: CASLIRFGGDEAFF. The CDR3 bases are TGTGCCAGTCTCATCCGGTTCGGGGGCGATGAAGCTTTCTTT.

This chain joins TRBV19 and TRBJ2-7; the D gene is possibly TRBD2 (5 bases). This CDR3 contains 13 residues. Trimming pared 7 bases from V and 1 base from J, leaving 11 bases between. In germline, CDR1 is LNHDA, CDR2 SQIVND (reference sequence). CDR3 amino acids: CASKSGDSYEQYF. The DNA of the CDR3 is TGTGCCAGTAAAAGCGGCGATTCCTACGAGCAGTACTTC.

The chain employs TRBV4-1 and TRBJ1-1, with D uncertain. The CDR3 is made up of 13 amino acids. V was clipped by 4 bases and J by 3 bases, with 9 bases between them. In germline, CDR1 is MGHRA, CDR2 YSYEKL. The CDR3 loop is CASSRTRDTEAFF. CDR3 coding DNA: TGCGCCAGCAGCCGGACCCGGGACACTGAAGCTTTCTTT.